The table lists the clone carrying this T cell receptor beta chain with a few counts. Germline V gene lookup returns CDR1 LGHDT and CDR2 YNNKEL (reference sequence). This CDR3 has 12 amino acids. Germline trimming cut 4 bases from V and 11 bases from J; bases unmatched to any gene: 7. The data stem from a study of blood T cell repertoires in COVID-19. Study-wide context: The analysed material was cDNA or gDNA that came from T cells, B-cell-depleted T cells, or PBMCs.

The assay was immunoSEQ multiplex PCR, and TCRdb's table has in-frame clones only and misses some. Here the sample spans under 95,000 clones, 87% being singletons. The sequence derives from a man between 60 and 70 years old with acute or convalescent COVID-19. The chain links TRBV3-1 (or the pseudogene TRBV3-2) to TRBJ1-1, with TRBD1 matching 7 bases. The specimen was peripheral blood. The CDR3 coding sequence is TGTGCCAGCAGCCCCTTACAGGGGAGGGCTTTCTTT. Its protein is CASSPLQGRAFF.